These T cell receptor beta chains were read from a single sample in a study of T cells expressing NK-cell markers. TCRdb re-analyzed the 5' RACE reads; it lists each CDR3 protein once, without DNA. The sample totals about 460,000 distinct CDR3 sequences. What was sequenced was blood T cells: a sorted CD56 or NKG2C T cell subset, CD4+ or CD8+ T cells, or bulk PBMC T cells (not recorded which). Source of these receptors: a woman aged 45-65 years in good health. The CDR3 runs from the conserved cysteine through the conserved F or W. The order of the fields is CDR3 length, J gene, V gene, CDR3 protein.

CDR3 length: 14
J gene: TRBJ2-7
V gene: TRBV5-1
CDR3 protein: CASSLAPGKGEQYF

CDR3 length: 14
J gene: TRBJ2-1
V gene: TRBV30
CDR3 protein: CAWREGQALNEQFF

CDR3 length: 14
J gene: TRBJ2-3
V gene: TRBV5-4
CDR3 protein: CASSPGANTDTQYF

CDR3 length: 12
J gene: TRBJ2-1
V gene: TRBV11-2
CDR3 protein: CASGAGLVEQFF

CDR3 length: 15
J gene: TRBJ1-2
V gene: TRBV7-2
CDR3 protein: CASTPEVGTNYGYTF

CDR3 length: 15
J gene: TRBJ2-7
V gene: TRBV6-6
CDR3 protein: CASSTGHRQSYEQYF

CDR3 length: 14
J gene: TRBJ2-7
V gene: TRBV19
CDR3 protein: CASSIADRGYEQYF

CDR3 length: 16
J gene: TRBJ2-2
V gene: TRBV12-3/TRBV12-4
CDR3 protein: CASTLQLSVHTGELFF

CDR3 length: 13
J gene: TRBJ2-1
V gene: TRBV11-3
CDR3 protein: CASSSDSLGEQFF

CDR3 length: 15
J gene: TRBJ1-5
V gene: TRBV6-6
CDR3 protein: CASSYMGQSNQPQHF

CDR3 length: 19
J gene: TRBJ2-6
V gene: TRBV25-1
CDR3 protein: CASSETYRTRSGGANVLTF

CDR3 length: 15
J gene: TRBJ1-1
V gene: TRBV29-1
CDR3 protein: CSVHRESGLGTEAFF

CDR3 length: 14
J gene: TRBJ2-1
V gene: TRBV12-3/TRBV12-4
CDR3 protein: CASSPDPFYNEQFF

CDR3 length: 14
J gene: TRBJ1-4
V gene: TRBV5-1
CDR3 protein: CASRRQANNEKLFF

CDR3 length: 13
J gene: TRBJ2-2
V gene: TRBV7-8
CDR3 protein: CASQSPNSGELFF

CDR3 length: 16
J gene: TRBJ1-5
V gene: TRBV12-3/TRBV12-4
CDR3 protein: CASRKEIGQLNQPQHF

CDR3 length: 15
J gene: TRBJ2-3
V gene: TRBV4-1
CDR3 protein: CASSQIAGPRDTQYF

CDR3 length: 17
J gene: TRBJ2-4
V gene: TRBV11-3
CDR3 protein: CASSTSSGSGSKNIQYF

CDR3 length: 15
J gene: TRBJ1-2
V gene: TRBV27
CDR3 protein: CASSFGDRPLYGYTF

CDR3 length: 13
J gene: TRBJ2-7
V gene: TRBV29-1
CDR3 protein: CSVRDFSSYEQYF

CDR3 length: 12
J gene: TRBJ1-5
V gene: TRBV29-1
CDR3 protein: CSVAEPGATQHF

CDR3 length: 14
J gene: TRBJ2-5
V gene: TRBV9
CDR3 protein: CASSVGARGETQYF

CDR3 length: 14
J gene: TRBJ2-3
V gene: TRBV29-1
CDR3 protein: CSVRAGGGRDTQYF

CDR3 length: 15
J gene: TRBJ2-2
V gene: TRBV5-1
CDR3 protein: CASSSLLANTGELFF

CDR3 length: 14
J gene: TRBJ2-3
V gene: TRBV24-1
CDR3 protein: CATSDPTRTNTQYF

CDR3 length: 18
J gene: TRBJ2-3
V gene: TRBV20-1
CDR3 protein: CSADGGGRTGNYPDTQYF

CDR3 length: 15
J gene: TRBJ2-3
V gene: TRBV27
CDR3 protein: CASSKGLGKTDTQYF

CDR3 length: 15
J gene: TRBJ2-1
V gene: TRBV7-2
CDR3 protein: CASSRGTSGFNEQFF

CDR3 length: 17
J gene: TRBJ2-1
V gene: TRBV11-2
CDR3 protein: CASSLAGQLFSYNEQFF

CDR3 length: 12
J gene: TRBJ2-1
V gene: TRBV11-3
CDR3 protein: CASNGQGDEQFF

CDR3 length: 17
J gene: TRBJ2-2
V gene: TRBV5-1
CDR3 protein: CASSSPQLAGVSGELFF

CDR3 length: 14
J gene: TRBJ1-1
V gene: TRBV6-5
CDR3 protein: CASSSHTGRTEAFF

CDR3 length: 14
J gene: TRBJ1-2
V gene: TRBV10-3
CDR3 protein: CAIRRETGWIGYTF

CDR3 length: 15
J gene: TRBJ2-5
V gene: TRBV11-2
CDR3 protein: CASSLVTGDRETQYF

CDR3 length: 15
J gene: TRBJ2-5
V gene: TRBV7-8
CDR3 protein: CASSLVFKKLETQYF

CDR3 length: 14
J gene: TRBJ1-4
V gene: TRBV28
CDR3 protein: CASGWFRGGEKLFF

CDR3 length: 17
J gene: TRBJ2-5
V gene: TRBV6-5
CDR3 protein: CASSPIAGTGSFRTQYF

CDR3 length: 15
J gene: TRBJ2-1
V gene: TRBV7-7
CDR3 protein: CASSLVLASYNEQFF

CDR3 length: 12
J gene: TRBJ2-5
V gene: TRBV10-3
CDR3 protein: CAIKNSVGTQYF

CDR3 length: 17
J gene: TRBJ2-2
V gene: TRBV5-1
CDR3 protein: CASSLTFGQGNTGELFF

CDR3 length: 15
J gene: TRBJ2-1
V gene: TRBV9
CDR3 protein: CASSALSGMYNEQFF

CDR3 length: 13
J gene: TRBJ1-1
V gene: TRBV15
CDR3 protein: CATSRLETAEAFF

CDR3 length: 15
J gene: TRBJ1-4
V gene: TRBV4-1
CDR3 protein: CASSQDGGMVEKLFF

CDR3 length: 16
J gene: TRBJ2-2
V gene: TRBV10-3
CDR3 protein: CAISPEAGVPTGELFF

CDR3 length: 16
J gene: TRBJ2-3
V gene: TRBV9
CDR3 protein: CASSDSSGSVTDTQYF

CDR3 length: 14
J gene: TRBJ2-5
V gene: TRBV20-1
CDR3 protein: CSAGEVGKQETQYF

CDR3 length: 15
J gene: TRBJ1-4
V gene: TRBV20-1
CDR3 protein: CSATEPTATNEKLFF

CDR3 length: 13
J gene: TRBJ2-2
V gene: TRBV7-7
CDR3 protein: CASSFLLGGELFF

CDR3 length: 15
J gene: TRBJ2-1
V gene: TRBV14
CDR3 protein: CASSQSSYPGDEQFF

CDR3 length: 14
J gene: TRBJ1-1
V gene: TRBV20-1
CDR3 protein: CSARDQRRGPEAFF

CDR3 length: 17
J gene: TRBJ1-2
V gene: TRBV18
CDR3 protein: CASSPITARTGNYGYTF

CDR3 length: 16
J gene: TRBJ2-3
V gene: TRBV24-1
CDR3 protein: CATSDFRDISTDTQYF

CDR3 length: 14
J gene: TRBJ2-3
V gene: TRBV19
CDR3 protein: CASSIDLPQDTQYF